The 20 T cell receptor beta chains in this list originate from one sample, sequenced in a study of blood T cells in healthy people across ages (dated by TCRdb to the mid-2010s). The library was made by 5' RACE. The sequencer listed for this sample is Illumina HiSeq 2500. A second PCR of roughly 6 to 12 cycles was performed with a sample-barcoded 5' primer and a J-beta primer mix. TCRdb reran the public reads through fastp at Q25 and MiXCR, keeping productive beta chains. Here each entry gathers all rows of one CDR3 protein and keeps the most common genes and DNA. Within this sample are about 770,000 distinct CDR3 sequences, with about 42% of them counted one time only. The top ten clonotypes cover about 19% of the sample. Sequencing used blood. These receptors were collected from a man in his sixties in good health.

The V gene is TRBV6-2 or TRBV6-3, the J gene TRBJ1-2; TRBD1 might be the D (5 bases). With 1 base removed from V and 0 bases from J, the gap between germline ends came to 9 bases. The germline gives CDR1 MNHEY, CDR2 SVGEGT. The CDR3 loop spans 15 amino acids. The CDR3 DNA follows: TGTGCCAGCAGTTACTTGAGGGGCTCTAACTATGGCTACACCTTC. This sequence encodes CASSYLRGSNYGYTF.

The chain joins TRBV29-1 to TRBJ1-5, with a possible D match to TRBD1 (5 bases). Per the germline V gene, CDR1 is SQVTM and CDR2 is ANQGSEA. The CDR3 consists of 12 residues. Trimming pared 4 bases from V and 10 bases from J, leaving 14 bases between. Written as DNA, the CDR3 is TGCAGCGTTGGCCAAGGGGATTGTCCCCAGCATTTT. Its translation is CSVGQGDCPQHF.

This clonotype appeared a few times. The chain employs TRBV6-5 and TRBJ2-1; the match to TRBD2 covers 8 bases. Germline CDR1 reads MNHEY; CDR2 reads SVGAGI. The CDR3 totals 18 residues. V lost 0 bases and J lost 0; bases outside the gene matches: 7. The DNA for the CDR3 is TGTGCCAGCAGTTACTCGGGCAGCGGGGGATCCTCCTACAATGAGCAGTTCTTC. Translation: CASSYSGSGGSSYNEQFF.

This clonotype was seen only a few times. The chain is built from TRBV2 and TRBJ2-5, with unresolved D. The V and J ends lost 3 bases and 0 bases respectively, with 11 bases between them. This CDR3 contains 15 residues. Germline V gives CDR1 SNHLY, CDR2 FYNNEI. CDR3 amino acids: CASSDAPPYQETQYF. The CDR3 DNA follows: TGTGCCAGCAGTGATGCTCCCCCGTACCAAGAGACCCAGTACTTC.

The V and J genes are TRBV5-5 and TRBJ1-5, with 9 bases identical to TRBD1. There are 14 residues in the CDR3. V shed 4 bases and J 10 bases; nucleotides not matched to a gene: 9. The germline V gene encodes CDR1 SGHKS and CDR2 YYEKEE (reference sequence). The CDR3 bases are TGTGCCAGCAGCCCCGGACAGGGGAATATACCCCAGCATTTT. Translating it yields CASSPGQGNIPQHF.

DNA of the CDR3: TGCAGCGTTCCGGGACAGTCCTACAATGAGCAGTACTTC. It translates to CSVPGQSYNEQYF. This sequence joins TRBV29-1 and TRBJ2-1; 7 nucleotides match TRBD1. The DNA end favors TRBJ2-7, so the J call may be wrong. The germline gives CDR1 SQVTM, CDR2 ANQGSEA. The CDR3 runs to 13 residues.

The chain has TRBV4-3 and TRBJ1-2; tentatively, D is TRBD1 (5 bases). The CDR3 totals 15 residues. Trimming left V 1 base short and J 8 bases short, with 17 bases between. Germline V lookup: CDR1 LGHNA, CDR2 YSLEER. CDR3 loop: CASSQAGGAFAGYTF. The CDR3 coding sequence is TGCGCCAGCAGCCAAGCCGGAGGGGCCTTTGCGGGCTACACCTTC.

This clonotype showed up just a few times. The chain couples TRBV29-1 to TRBJ1-2; no firm D call. V lost 4 bases to trimming and J lost 8 bases, with 14 bases between them. CDR3 length: 12 amino acids. Germline V gives CDR1 SQVTM, CDR2 ANQGSEA. CDR3 region: CSVAGPTGGYTF. CDR3 coding DNA: TGCAGCGTTGCCGGACCCACTGGAGGCTACACCTTC.

This clonotype came up many times. The rearrangement links TRBV7-9 to TRBJ1-1; D not resolved. The germline CDR1 and CDR2 sequences are SEHNR and FQNEAQ (reference sequence). The CDR3 consists of 16 residues. V lost 1 base and J 4 bases, leaving 16 bases between the germline ends. The CDR3 nucleotides are TGTGCCAGCAGCTTAGGATTTATTGCGGGGAGCACTGAAGCTTTCTTT. This translates into CASSLGFIAGSTEAFF. The variable domain in full, completed from reference TRBV7-9 and TRBJ1-1, reads DTGVSQNPRHKITKRGQNVTFRCDPISEHNRLYWYRQTLGQGPEFLTYFQNEAQLEKSRLLSDRFSAERPKGSFSTLEIQRTEQGDSAMYLCASSLGFIAGSTEAFFGQGTRLTVV.

The chain combines TRBV7-8 with TRBJ2-1, with D perhaps TRBD2 (5 bases). Germline CDR1 reads SGHVS; CDR2 reads FQNEAQ. CDR3 size: 11 residues. The V gene lost 5 bases and the J gene lost 8 bases, with 7 bases spanning the gap. CDR3 amino acids: CASSVGDEQFF. Here the CDR3 DNA reads TGTGCCAGCAGCGTCGGGGATGAGCAGTTCTTC.

This clonotype was detected only a few times. For the CDR3, the DNA is TGTGCCACCAGCGGGACAGGCCGAGGGAATGAGCAGTTCTTC. The encoded protein is CATSGTGRGNEQFF. The chain has TRBV24-1 and TRBJ2-1; the match to TRBD1 covers 8 bases. The V segment lost 7 bases and the J segment 7 bases; nucleotides outside the gene matches: 8. This CDR3 is built from 14 residues. Germline V gene sequence: CDR1 KGHDR, CDR2 SFDVKD.

This clonotype was seen a handful of times. The genes are TRBV7-2 and TRBJ2-7; TRBD1 matches at 11 bases. In germline, CDR1 is SGHTA, CDR2 FQGNSA. V was clipped by 2 bases and J by 10 bases; unmatched bases: 4. The CDR3 loop spans 13 amino acids. As DNA, the CDR3 is TGTGCCAGCAGCTTAAGGGACAGGGGGTTTCAGTACTTC. Translated, it gives CASSLRDRGFQYF.

The chain links TRBV4-3 to TRBJ2-6; a weak D match, TRBD2 (6 bases). Germline V gives CDR1 LGHNA, CDR2 YSLEER. This CDR3 is 16 amino acids long. V lost 2 bases and J 6 bases, leaving 14 bases between the germline ends. CDR3 nucleotide sequence: TGCGCCAGCAGCCAAAGCGGGTCCCCTGAGGCCAACGTCCTGACTTTC. Its protein product is CASSQSGSPEANVLTF.

This clonotype was detected only a few times. The DNA for the CDR3 is TGTGCCAGCAGCCCCGGCGTGGTACAGATTCACTCCTACAATGAGCAGTTCTTC. Its protein product is CASSPGVVQIHSYNEQFF. The V and J genes are TRBV5-5 and TRBJ2-1; D remains unclear. Germline V lookup: CDR1 SGHKS, CDR2 YYEKEE (reference sequence). This CDR3 region has 18 residues. V was shortened by 4 bases and J by 0 bases, with 20 bases between the two germline ends. The whole variable domain, filled in from reference TRBV5-5 and TRBJ2-1, reads DAGVTQSPTHLIKTRGQQVTLRCSPISGHKSVSWYQQVLGQGPQFIFQYYEKEERGRGNFPDRFSARQFPNYSSELNVNALLLGDSALYLCASSPGVVQIHSYNEQFFGPGTRLTVL.

This clonotype showed up many times. The rearrangement uses TRBV25-1 and TRBJ2-5, with 12 bases aligning to TRBD1. J lost 6 bases, V lost 3 bases, and 11 bases had no gene match. CDR1 is MGHDK, CDR2 SYGVNS, per germline. The CDR3 totals 17 residues. DNA for the CDR3: TGTGCCAGCAGTGACCTTGGGACAGGGGGCGTCTCGAAGACCCAGTACTTC. Protein sequence: CASSDLGTGGVSKTQYF. Full variable domain (missing parts from reference TRBV25-1 and TRBJ2-5): EADIYQTPRYLVIGTGKKITLECSQTMGHDKMYWYQQDPGMELHLIHYSYGVNSTEKGDLSSESTVSRIRTEHFPLTLESARPSHTSQYLCASSDLGTGGVSKTQYFGPGTRLLVL.

V usage is TRBV24-1 and J usage is TRBJ2-1; TRBD2 aligns across 9 bases. J was trimmed by 6 bases and V by 3 bases; bases with no gene match: 8. Germline CDR1 KGHDR, CDR2 SFDVKD. The length of the CDR3 is 16 residues. The CDR3 reads CATSDNSGGAFNEQFF. The CDR3 DNA reads as TGTGCCACCAGTGATAATAGCGGGGGCGCCTTCAATGAGCAGTTCTTC.

The chain has TRBV11-2 and TRBJ2-4, with TRBD1 matching 7 bases. The J call may be faulty, since TRBJ2-7 better matches the DNA end. This CDR3 comprises 13 residues. Germline values: CDR1 SGHAT, CDR2 FQNNGV. The CDR3 sequence is CASSPGTVGEQYF. In DNA form, the CDR3 reads TGTGCCAGCAGCCCCGGGACAGTTGGCGAGCAGTACTTC.

At least ten counts were recorded for this clonotype. The V and J genes are TRBV10-1 and TRBJ2-1, with unresolved D. V was clipped by 4 bases and J by 4 bases, with 17 bases between them. From germline, CDR1 is WNHNN and CDR2 SYGVQD (reference sequence). CDR3 length: 16 residues. Here the CDR3 DNA reads TGCGCCAGCAGTGGAGGCAGCCCGAGATCATACAATGAGCAGTTCTTC. This sequence encodes CASSGGSPRSYNEQFF.

The V gene is TRBV5-1, the J gene TRBJ2-5, with D possibly TRBD2 on 6 matching bases. CDR1 SGHRS and CDR2 YFSETQ come from the germline V gene. Trimming pared 4 bases from V and 2 bases from J, leaving 15 bases between. There are 15 residues in the CDR3. CDR3 sequence (DNA): TGCGCCAGCAGCGAGTGGACTAACCCTCAAGAGACCCAGTACTTC. Translated: CASSEWTNPQETQYF.

The chain joins TRBV2 to TRBJ2-5; D remains unclear. The CDR3 has 15 residues. Germline lookup yields CDR1 SNHLY and CDR2 FYNNEI. Between the trimmed V and J ends, which lost 5 bases and 5 bases, there was a span of 18 bases. The CDR3 bases are TGTGCCAGCAGTCTTTCTCGGCAGGACGGGGAGACCCAGTACTTC. It yields the protein CASSLSRQDGETQYF. The full variable domain, its missing parts supplied by reference TRBV2 and TRBJ2-5, is EPEVTQTPSHQVTQMGQEVILRCVPISNHLYFYWYRQILGQKVEFLVSFYNNEISEKSEIFDDQFSVERPDGSNFTLKIRSTKLEDSAMYFCASSLSRQDGETQYFGPGTRLLVL.